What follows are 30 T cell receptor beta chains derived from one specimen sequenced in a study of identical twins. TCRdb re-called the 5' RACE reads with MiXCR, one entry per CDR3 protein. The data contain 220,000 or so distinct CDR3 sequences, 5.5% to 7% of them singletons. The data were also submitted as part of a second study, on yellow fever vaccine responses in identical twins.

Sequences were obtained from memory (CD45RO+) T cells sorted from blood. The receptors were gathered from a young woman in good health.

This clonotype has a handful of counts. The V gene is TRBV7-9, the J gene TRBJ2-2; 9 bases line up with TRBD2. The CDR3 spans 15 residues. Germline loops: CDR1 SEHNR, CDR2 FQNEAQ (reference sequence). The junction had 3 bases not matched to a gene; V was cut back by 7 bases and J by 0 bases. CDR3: CASIGGRANTGELFF. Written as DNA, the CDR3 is TGTGCCAGCATTGGCGGGAGGGCGAACACCGGGGAGCTGTTTTTT.

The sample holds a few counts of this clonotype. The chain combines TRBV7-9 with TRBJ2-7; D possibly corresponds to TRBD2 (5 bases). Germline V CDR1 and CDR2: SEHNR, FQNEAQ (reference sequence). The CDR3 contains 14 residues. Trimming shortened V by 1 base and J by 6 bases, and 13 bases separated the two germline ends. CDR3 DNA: TGTGCCAGCAGCTTAGGGGTGGGAGAGGGCGAGCAGTACTTC. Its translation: CASSLGVGEGEQYF.

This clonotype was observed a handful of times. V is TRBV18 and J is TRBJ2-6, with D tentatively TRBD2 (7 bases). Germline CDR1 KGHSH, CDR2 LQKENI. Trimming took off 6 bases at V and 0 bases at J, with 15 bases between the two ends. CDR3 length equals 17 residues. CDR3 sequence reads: CASSERDIASGANVLTF. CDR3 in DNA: TGTGCCAGCTCGGAGCGGGACATAGCCTCTGGGGCCAACGTCCTGACTTTC.

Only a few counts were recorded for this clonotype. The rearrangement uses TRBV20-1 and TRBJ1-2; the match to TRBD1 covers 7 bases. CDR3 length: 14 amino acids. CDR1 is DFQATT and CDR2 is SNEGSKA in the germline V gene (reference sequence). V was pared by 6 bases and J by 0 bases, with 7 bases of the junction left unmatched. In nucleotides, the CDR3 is TGCAGTGCCTCACCGGGACAGTCTAACTATGGCTACACCTTC. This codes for CSASPGQSNYGYTF.

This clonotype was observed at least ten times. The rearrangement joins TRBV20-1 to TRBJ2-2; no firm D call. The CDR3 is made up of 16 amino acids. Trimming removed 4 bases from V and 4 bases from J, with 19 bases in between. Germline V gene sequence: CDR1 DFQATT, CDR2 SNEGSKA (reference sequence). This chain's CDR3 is CSAKAHRPSITGELFF. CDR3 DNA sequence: TGCAGTGCTAAAGCCCACAGACCTAGTATCACCGGGGAGCTGTTTTTT.

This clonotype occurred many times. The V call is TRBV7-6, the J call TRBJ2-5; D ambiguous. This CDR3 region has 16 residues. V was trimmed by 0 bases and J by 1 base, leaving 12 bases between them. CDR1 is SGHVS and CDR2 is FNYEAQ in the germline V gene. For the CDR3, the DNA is TGTGCCAGCAGCTTAGCTGGTTCAGTGATCCAAGAGACCCAGTACTTC. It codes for CASSLAGSVIQETQYF. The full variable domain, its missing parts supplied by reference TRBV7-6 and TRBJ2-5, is GAGVSQSPRYKVTKRGQDVALRCDPISGHVSLYWYRQALGQGPEFLTYFNYEAQQDKSGLPNDRFSAERPEGSISTLTIQRTEQRDSAMYRCASSLAGSVIQETQYFGPGTRLLVL.

CDR3 DNA sequence: TGTGCCAGCAGTCTTTCCGGGACTAGCACCAATGAGCAGTTCTTC. Protein product: CASSLSGTSTNEQFF. This chain connects TRBV6-1 to TRBJ2-1, with 9 bases that match TRBD2. This CDR3 comprises 15 residues. The germline V gene has CDR1 MNHNS and CDR2 SASEGT. With V trimmed by 5 bases and J by 6 bases, 8 bases remained unmatched.

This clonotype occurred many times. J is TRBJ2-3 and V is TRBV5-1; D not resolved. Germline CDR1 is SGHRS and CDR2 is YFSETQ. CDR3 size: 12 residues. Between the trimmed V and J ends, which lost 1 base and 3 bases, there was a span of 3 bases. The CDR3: CASSLQTDTQYF. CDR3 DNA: TGCGCCAGCAGCTTGCAAACAGATACGCAGTATTTT.

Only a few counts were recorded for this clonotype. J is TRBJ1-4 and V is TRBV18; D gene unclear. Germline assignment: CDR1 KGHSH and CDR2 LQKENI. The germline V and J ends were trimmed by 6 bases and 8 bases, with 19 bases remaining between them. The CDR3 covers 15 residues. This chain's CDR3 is CASSNLDRKSEKLFF. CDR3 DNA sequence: TGTGCCAGCTCCAACCTCGACCGTAAATCCGAAAAACTGTTTTTT.

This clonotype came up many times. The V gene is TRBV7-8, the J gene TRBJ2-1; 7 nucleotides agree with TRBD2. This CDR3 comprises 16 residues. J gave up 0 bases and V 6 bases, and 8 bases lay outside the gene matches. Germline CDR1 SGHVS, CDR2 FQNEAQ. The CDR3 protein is CASRGSSGRSYNEQFF. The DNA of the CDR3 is TGTGCCAGCAGGGGATCTAGCGGCCGCTCCTACAATGAGCAGTTCTTC. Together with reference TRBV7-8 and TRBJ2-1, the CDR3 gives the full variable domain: GAGVSQSPRYKVAKRGQDVALRCDPISGHVSLFWYQQALGQGPEFLTYFQNEAQLDKSGLPSDRFFAERPEGSVSTLKIQRTQQEDSAVYLCASRGSSGRSYNEQFFGPGTRLTVL.

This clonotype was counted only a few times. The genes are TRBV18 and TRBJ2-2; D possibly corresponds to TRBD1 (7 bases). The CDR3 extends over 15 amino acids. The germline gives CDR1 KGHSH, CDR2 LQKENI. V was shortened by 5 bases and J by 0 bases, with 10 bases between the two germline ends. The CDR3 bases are TGTGCCAGCTCAGCGGGACAGACGAACACCGGGGAGCTGTTTTTT. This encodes CASSAGQTNTGELFF.

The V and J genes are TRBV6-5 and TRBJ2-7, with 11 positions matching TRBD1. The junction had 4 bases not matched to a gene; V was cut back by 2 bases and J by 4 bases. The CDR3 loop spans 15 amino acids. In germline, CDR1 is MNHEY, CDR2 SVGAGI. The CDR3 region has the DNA TGTGCCAGCAGTTACGGACAGGGGGCGATTTACGAGCAGTACTTC. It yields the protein CASSYGQGAIYEQYF.

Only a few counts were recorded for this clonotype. The CDR3 region has the DNA TGCAGTGCCTCCGGGACAGGGGGCGCGATGAACACTGAAGCTTTCTTT. It encodes CSASGTGGAMNTEAFF. This chain links TRBV20-1 with TRBJ1-1, with 12 bases matching TRBD1. The CDR3 covers 16 residues. The germline gives CDR1 DFQATT, CDR2 SNEGSKA (reference sequence). V shed 6 bases, J shed 0 bases, and the junction held 8 bases outside the gene matches.

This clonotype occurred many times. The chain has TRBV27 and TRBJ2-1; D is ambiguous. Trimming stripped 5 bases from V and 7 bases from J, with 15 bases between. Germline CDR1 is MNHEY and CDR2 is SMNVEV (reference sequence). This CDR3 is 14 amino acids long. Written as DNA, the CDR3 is TGTGCCAGCAGTCCCCTTATAGGGTATAATGAGCAGTTCTTC. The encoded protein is CASSPLIGYNEQFF.

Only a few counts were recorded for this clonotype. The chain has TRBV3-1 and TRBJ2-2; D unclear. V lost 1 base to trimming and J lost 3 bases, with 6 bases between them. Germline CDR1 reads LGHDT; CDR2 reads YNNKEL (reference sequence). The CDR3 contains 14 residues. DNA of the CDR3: TGTGCCAGCAGCCAAGCAGGAGACACCGGGGAGCTGTTTTTT. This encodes CASSQAGDTGELFF. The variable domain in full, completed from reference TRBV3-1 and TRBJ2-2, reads DTAVSQTPKYLVTQMGNDKSIKCEQNLGHDTMYWYKQDSKKFLKIMFSYNNKELIINETVPNRFSPKSPDKAHLNLHINSLELGDSAVYFCASSQAGDTGELFFGEGSRLTVL.

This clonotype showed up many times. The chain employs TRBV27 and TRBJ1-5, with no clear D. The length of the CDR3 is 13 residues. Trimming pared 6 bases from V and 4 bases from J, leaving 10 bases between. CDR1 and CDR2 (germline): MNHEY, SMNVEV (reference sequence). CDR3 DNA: TGTGCCAGCAGCCGCCATGAGAATCAGCCCCAGCATTTT. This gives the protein CASSRHENQPQHF.

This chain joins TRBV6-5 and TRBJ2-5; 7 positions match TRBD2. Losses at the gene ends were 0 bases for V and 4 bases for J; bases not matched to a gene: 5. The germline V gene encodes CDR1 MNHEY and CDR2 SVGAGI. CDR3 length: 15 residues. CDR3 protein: CASSYSGGGRETQYF. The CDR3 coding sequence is TGTGCCAGCAGTTACTCAGGCGGGGGTCGAGAGACCCAGTACTTC.

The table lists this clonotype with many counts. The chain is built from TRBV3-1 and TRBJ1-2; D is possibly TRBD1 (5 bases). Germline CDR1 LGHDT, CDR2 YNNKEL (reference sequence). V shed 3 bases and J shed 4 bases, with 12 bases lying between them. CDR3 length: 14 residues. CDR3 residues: CASSHTTAVYGYTF. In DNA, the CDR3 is TGTGCCAGCAGCCACACGACAGCCGTCTATGGCTACACCTTC.

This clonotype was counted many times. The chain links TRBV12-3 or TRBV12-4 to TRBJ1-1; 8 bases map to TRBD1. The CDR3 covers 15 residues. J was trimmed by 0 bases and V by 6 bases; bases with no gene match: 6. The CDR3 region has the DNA TGTGCCAGCAGACCCGGACAGGGTTTGAACACTGAAGCTTTCTTT. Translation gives CASRPGQGLNTEAFF.

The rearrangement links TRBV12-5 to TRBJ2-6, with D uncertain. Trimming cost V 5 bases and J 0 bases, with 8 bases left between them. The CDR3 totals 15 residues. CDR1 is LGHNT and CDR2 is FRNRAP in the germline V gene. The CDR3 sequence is CASGTSVSGANVLTF. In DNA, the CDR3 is TGTGCTAGTGGTACCAGTGTCTCTGGGGCCAACGTCCTGACTTTC.

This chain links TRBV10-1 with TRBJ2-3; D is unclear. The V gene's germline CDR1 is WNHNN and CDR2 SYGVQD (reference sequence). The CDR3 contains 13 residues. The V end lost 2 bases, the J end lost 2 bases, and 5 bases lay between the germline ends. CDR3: CASSEGYTDTQYF. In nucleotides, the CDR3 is TGCGCCAGCAGTGAGGGATACACAGATACGCAGTATTTT.

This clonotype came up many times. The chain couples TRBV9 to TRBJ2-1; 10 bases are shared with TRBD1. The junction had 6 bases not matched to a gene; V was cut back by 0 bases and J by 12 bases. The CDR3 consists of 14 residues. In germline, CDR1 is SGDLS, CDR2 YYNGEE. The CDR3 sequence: CASSVGGTGESQFF. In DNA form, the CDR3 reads TGTGCCAGCAGCGTAGGAGGGACAGGGGAATCGCAGTTCTTC.

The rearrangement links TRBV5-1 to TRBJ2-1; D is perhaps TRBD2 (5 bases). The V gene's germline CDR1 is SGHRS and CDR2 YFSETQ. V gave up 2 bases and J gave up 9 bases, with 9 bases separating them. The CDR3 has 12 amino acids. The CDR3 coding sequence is TGCGCCAGCAGCTTTGACGGAGGTGAGCAGTTCTTC. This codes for CASSFDGGEQFF.

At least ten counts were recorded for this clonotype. The CDR3 spells CSARRLTEAFF. DNA of the CDR3: TGCAGTGCCCGGAGGTTAACTGAAGCTTTCTTT. V is TRBV20-1 and J is TRBJ1-1; D is uncertain. The germline gives CDR1 DFQATT, CDR2 SNEGSKA (reference sequence). The V end was cut by 6 bases, the J end by 5 bases, with 10 bases between. The CDR3 has 11 amino acids.

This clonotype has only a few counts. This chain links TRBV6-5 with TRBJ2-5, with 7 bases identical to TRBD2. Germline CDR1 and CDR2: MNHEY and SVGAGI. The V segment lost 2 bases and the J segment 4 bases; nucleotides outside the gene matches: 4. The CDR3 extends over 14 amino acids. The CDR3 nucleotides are TGTGCCAGCAGTTACAAGCGGGGCGGAGAGACCCAGTACTTC. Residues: CASSYKRGGETQYF.

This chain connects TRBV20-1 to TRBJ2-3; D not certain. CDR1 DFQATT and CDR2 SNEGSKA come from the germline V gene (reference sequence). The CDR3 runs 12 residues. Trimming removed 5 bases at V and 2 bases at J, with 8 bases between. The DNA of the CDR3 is TGCAGTGCTCCCCTCGTCACAGATACGCAGTATTTT. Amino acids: CSAPLVTDTQYF.

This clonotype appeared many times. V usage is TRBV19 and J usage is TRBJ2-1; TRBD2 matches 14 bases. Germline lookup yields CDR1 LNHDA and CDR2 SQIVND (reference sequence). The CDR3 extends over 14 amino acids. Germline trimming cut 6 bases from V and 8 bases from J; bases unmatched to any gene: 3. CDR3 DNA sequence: TGTGCCAGTAGCGTGGGACTAGCGGGGGATGAGCAGTTCTTC. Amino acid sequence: CASSVGLAGDEQFF.

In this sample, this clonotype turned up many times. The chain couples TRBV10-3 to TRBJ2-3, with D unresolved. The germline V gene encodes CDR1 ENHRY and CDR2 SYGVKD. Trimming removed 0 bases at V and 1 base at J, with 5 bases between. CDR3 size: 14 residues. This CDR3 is CAISESGRTDTQYF. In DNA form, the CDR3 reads TGTGCCATCAGTGAGTCGGGCCGCACAGATACGCAGTATTTT.

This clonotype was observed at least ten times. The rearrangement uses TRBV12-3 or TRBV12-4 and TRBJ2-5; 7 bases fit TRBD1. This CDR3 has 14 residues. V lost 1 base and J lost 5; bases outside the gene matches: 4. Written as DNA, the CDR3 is TGTGCCAGCAGTTTAGGAGGGACAGTTGAGACCCAGTACTTC. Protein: CASSLGGTVETQYF.

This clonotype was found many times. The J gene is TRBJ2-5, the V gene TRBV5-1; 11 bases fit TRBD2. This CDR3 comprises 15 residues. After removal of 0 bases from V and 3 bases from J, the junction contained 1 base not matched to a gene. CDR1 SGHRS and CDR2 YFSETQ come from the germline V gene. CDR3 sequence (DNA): TGCGCCAGCAGCTTGGGGGGACTAGCGGAAGAGACCCAGTACTTC. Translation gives CASSLGGLAEETQYF.